This is a list of T cell receptor beta chains from one sample in a study of T cells in localized non-small cell lung cancer. Clones were read by immunoSEQ multiplex PCR, and TCRdb kept only the in-frame ones, dropping some. Here the sample spans 40,000 or so clones, approximately 80% being singletons. Here the sequenced sample was peripheral blood mononuclear cells, taken before any cancer treatment. These receptors were obtained from a male donor at least 60 years old with stage II lung adenocarcinoma. The CDR3 runs from the conserved cysteine through the conserved F or W. D genes are given only for firm matches.

CDR3 length: 16; J gene: TRBJ1-2; D gene: -; V gene: TRBV15; CDR3 protein: CATSSPSGRRNYGYTF
CDR3 length: 14; J gene: TRBJ2-1; D gene: -; V gene: TRBV9; CDR3 protein: CASSVEGHFGEQFF
CDR3 length: 15; J gene: TRBJ1-4; D gene: -; V gene: TRBV11-2; CDR3 protein: CASSLDPGTNEKLFF
CDR3 length: 14; J gene: TRBJ2-5; D gene: -; V gene: TRBV9; CDR3 protein: CASSVAGAGETQYF
CDR3 length: 14; J gene: TRBJ2-7; D gene: -; V gene: TRBV4-1; CDR3 protein: CASSQGLATYEQYF
CDR3 length: 15; J gene: TRBJ1-2; D gene: TRBD1; V gene: TRBV18; CDR3 protein: CASSPSGQPNYGYTF
CDR3 length: 15; J gene: TRBJ1-1; D gene: -; V gene: TRBV11-2; CDR3 protein: CASSLVQSLNTEAFF
CDR3 length: 14; J gene: TRBJ1-2; D gene: -; V gene: TRBV6-6; CDR3 protein: CASSYDGRIYGYTF
CDR3 length: 13; J gene: TRBJ1-3; D gene: -; V gene: TRBV27; CDR3 protein: CASSYNGGNTIYF
CDR3 length: 15; J gene: TRBJ2-7; D gene: -; V gene: TRBV25-1; CDR3 protein: CASSETGKNSYEQYF
CDR3 length: 15; J gene: TRBJ2-5; D gene: -; V gene: TRBV5-1; CDR3 protein: CASSFDGGVGETQYF
CDR3 length: 16; J gene: TRBJ2-1; D gene: TRBD2; V gene: TRBV5-8; CDR3 protein: CASSLGGTSGSNEQFF
CDR3 length: 14; J gene: TRBJ1-4; D gene: -; V gene: TRBV15; CDR3 protein: CATRSTQTNEKLFF
CDR3 length: 15; J gene: TRBJ1-1; D gene: TRBD1; V gene: TRBV5-1; CDR3 protein: CASSLEGQADTEAFF
CDR3 length: 16; J gene: TRBJ2-2; D gene: -; V gene: TRBV7-2; CDR3 protein: CASSLQSRSNTGELFF
CDR3 length: 13; J gene: TRBJ1-2; D gene: TRBD1; V gene: TRBV28; CDR3 protein: CASRERDRLGYTF
CDR3 length: 14; J gene: TRBJ2-2; D gene: -; V gene: TRBV7-6; CDR3 protein: CASSLEGATGELFF
CDR3 length: 14; J gene: TRBJ2-1; D gene: TRBD2; V gene: TRBV6-5; CDR3 protein: CASSPGTSGLEQFF
CDR3 length: 17; J gene: TRBJ2-5; D gene: TRBD1; V gene: TRBV19; CDR3 protein: CASSIPRSRTGMVTQYF
CDR3 length: 12; J gene: TRBJ2-1; D gene: -; V gene: TRBV19; CDR3 protein: CASMDVFDEQFF
CDR3 length: 15; J gene: TRBJ2-7; D gene: TRBD1; V gene: TRBV18; CDR3 protein: CASSPRQGDSYEQYF
CDR3 length: 15; J gene: TRBJ2-7; D gene: -; V gene: TRBV4-1; CDR3 protein: CASSSRVDPAYEQYF
CDR3 length: 15; J gene: TRBJ2-3; D gene: -; V gene: TRBV6-6; CDR3 protein: CASSLTAGSTDTQYF
CDR3 length: 13; J gene: TRBJ2-7; D gene: -; V gene: TRBV7-6; CDR3 protein: CASSFGSTYEQYF
CDR3 length: 15; J gene: TRBJ1-1; D gene: TRBD1; V gene: TRBV28; CDR3 protein: CASNLPGQPNTEAFF
CDR3 length: 15; J gene: TRBJ2-7; D gene: -; V gene: TRBV15; CDR3 protein: CATSRETDPNHEQYF
CDR3 length: 13; J gene: TRBJ2-5; D gene: -; V gene: TRBV7-9; CDR3 protein: CASRLAGTETQYF